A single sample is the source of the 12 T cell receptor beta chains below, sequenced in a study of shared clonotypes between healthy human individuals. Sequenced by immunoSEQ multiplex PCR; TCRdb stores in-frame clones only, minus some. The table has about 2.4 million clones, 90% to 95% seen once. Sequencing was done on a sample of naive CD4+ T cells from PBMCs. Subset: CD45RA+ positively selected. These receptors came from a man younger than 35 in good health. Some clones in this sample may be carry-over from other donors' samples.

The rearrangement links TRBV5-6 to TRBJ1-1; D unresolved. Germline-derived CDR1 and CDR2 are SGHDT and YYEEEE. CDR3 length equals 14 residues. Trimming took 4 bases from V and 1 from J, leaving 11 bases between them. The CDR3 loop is CASSRVFGNTEAFF. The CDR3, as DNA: TGTGCCAGCAGCCGAGTCTTTGGGAACACTGAAGCTTTCTTT.

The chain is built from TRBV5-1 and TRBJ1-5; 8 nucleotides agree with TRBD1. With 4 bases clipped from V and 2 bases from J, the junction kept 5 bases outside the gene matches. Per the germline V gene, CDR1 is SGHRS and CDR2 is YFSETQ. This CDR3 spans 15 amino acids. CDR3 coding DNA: TGCGCCAGCAGCGATGGACAGGGAGGCAATCAGCCCCAGCATTTT. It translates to CASSDGQGGNQPQHF.

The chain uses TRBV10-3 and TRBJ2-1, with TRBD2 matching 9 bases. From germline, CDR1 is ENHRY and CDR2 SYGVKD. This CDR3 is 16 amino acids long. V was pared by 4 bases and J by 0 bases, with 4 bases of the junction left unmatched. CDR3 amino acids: CAISVAAGGSYNEQFF. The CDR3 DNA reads TGTGCCATCAGTGTGGCAGCGGGAGGCTCCTACAATGAGCAGTTCTTC.

CDR3 sequence: CASSPNIGAPGELFF. In DNA form, the CDR3 reads TGCGCCAGCAGCCCAAATATAGGGGCACCCGGGGAGCTGTTTTTT. The J gene is TRBJ2-2, the V gene TRBV5-1; tentatively, D is TRBD1 (5 bases). V was shortened by 4 bases and J by 6 bases, with 16 bases between the two germline ends. The CDR3 extends over 15 amino acids. In germline, CDR1 is SGHRS, CDR2 YFSETQ.

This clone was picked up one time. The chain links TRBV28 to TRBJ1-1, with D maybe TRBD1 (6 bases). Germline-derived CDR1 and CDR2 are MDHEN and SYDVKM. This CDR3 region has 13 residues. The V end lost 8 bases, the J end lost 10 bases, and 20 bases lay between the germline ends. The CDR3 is CASGAPGADVAFF. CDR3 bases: TGTGCCAGCGGGGCCCCAGGGGCCGATGTAGCTTTCTTT.

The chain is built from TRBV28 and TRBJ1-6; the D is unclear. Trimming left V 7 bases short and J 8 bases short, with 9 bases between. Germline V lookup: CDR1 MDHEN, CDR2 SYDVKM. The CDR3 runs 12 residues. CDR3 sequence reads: CASNDEHSPLHF. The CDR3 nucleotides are TGTGCCAGCAACGACGAACATTCACCCCTCCACTTT.

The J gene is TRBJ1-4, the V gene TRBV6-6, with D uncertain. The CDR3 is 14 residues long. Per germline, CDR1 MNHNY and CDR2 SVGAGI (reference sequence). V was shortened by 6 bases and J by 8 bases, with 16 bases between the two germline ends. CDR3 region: CASSGDQQREKLFF. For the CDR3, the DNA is TGTGCCAGCAGCGGGGATCAACAACGCGAAAAACTGTTTTTT.

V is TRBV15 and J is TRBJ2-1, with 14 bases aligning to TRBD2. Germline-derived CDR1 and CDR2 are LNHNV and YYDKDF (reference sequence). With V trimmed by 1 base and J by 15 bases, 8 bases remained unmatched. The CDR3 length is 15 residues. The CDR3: CATSRVRTSGRSPFF. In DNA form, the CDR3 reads TGTGCCACCAGCAGAGTAAGGACTAGCGGGAGGTCGCCGTTCTTC.

DNA for the CDR3: TGTGCCAGCAGTTTAACACTGCCCTACAATGAGCAGTTCTTC. Protein product: CASSLTLPYNEQFF. The V and J genes are TRBV28 and TRBJ2-1; D uncertain. Trimming cost V 2 bases and J 2 bases, with 7 bases left between them. The CDR3 covers 14 residues. In germline, CDR1 is MDHEN, CDR2 SYDVKM. Full variable domain (outside the CDR3, taken from reference TRBV28 and TRBJ2-1): DVKVTQSSRYLVKRTGEKVFLECVQDMDHENMFWYRQDPGLGLRLIYFSYDVKMKEKGDIPEGYSVSREKKERFSLILESASTNQTSMYLCASSLTLPYNEQFFGPGTRLTVL.

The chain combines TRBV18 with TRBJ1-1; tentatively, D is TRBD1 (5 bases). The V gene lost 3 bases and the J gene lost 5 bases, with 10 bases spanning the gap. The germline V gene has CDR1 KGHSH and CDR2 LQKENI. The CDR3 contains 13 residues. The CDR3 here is CASSPNGGTEAFF. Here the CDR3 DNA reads TGTGCCAGCTCACCTAATGGGGGGACTGAAGCTTTCTTT.

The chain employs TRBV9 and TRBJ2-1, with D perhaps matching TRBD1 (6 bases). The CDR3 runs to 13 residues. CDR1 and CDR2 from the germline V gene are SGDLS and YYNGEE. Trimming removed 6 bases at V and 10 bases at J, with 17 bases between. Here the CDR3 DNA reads TGTGCCAGCACTAAAGGGGGAGTAAGGGAGCAGTTCTTC. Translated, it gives CASTKGGVREQFF.

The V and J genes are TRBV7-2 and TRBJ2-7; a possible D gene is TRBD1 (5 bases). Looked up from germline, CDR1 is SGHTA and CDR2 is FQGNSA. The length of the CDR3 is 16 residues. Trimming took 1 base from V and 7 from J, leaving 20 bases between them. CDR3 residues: CASSLGVRQGAGEQYF. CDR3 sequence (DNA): TGTGCCAGCAGCTTAGGTGTTCGCCAGGGCGCTGGGGAGCAGTACTTC.